The TCR beta chain under discussion was sequenced for a study of blood T cell repertoires in COVID-19. Study overall: Both acute and convalescent COVID-19 samples were obtained from the United States, Italy and Spain. PBMCs, B-cell-depleted T cells, or T cells were the source of the cDNA or gDNA that made up the material.

Those enrolled in Seattle joined during active infection and were followed longitudinally afterward. The trim removed 6 bases at V and 5 bases at J, leaving 7 bases unmatched. Germline V CDR1 and CDR2: MNHEY, SVGAGI. The CDR3 is 15 amino acids. As handled by the study authors: From reference gene primer amplification, estimates of nucleated cell counts were derived. Sequencing was performed with immunoSEQ multiplex PCR; in TCRdb, only in-frame clones are kept and a portion is missing. V and J calls and clone size follow that table, whereas D and trimming were derived from the DNA. The data contain roughly 130,000 clones, roughly 77% of them singletons.

This receptor was obtained from a woman between 65 and 79 years old with COVID-19, enrolled during active disease. The material sequenced was peripheral blood. The J gene is TRBJ1-2, the V gene TRBV6-5; TRBD1 matches 12 bases. In DNA form, the CDR3 reads TGTGCCAGCAGGGCGGGGACAGGGGGCAGTTATGGCTACACCTTC. It specifies CASRAGTGGSYGYTF.